The subject of this entry is one TCR beta chain. Its antigen is not known. V lost 4 bases and J 0 bases, leaving 16 bases between the germline ends. This CDR3 has 16 amino acids. The germline CDR1 and CDR2 sequences are MGHRA and YSYEKL. Patients were excluded for uncontrolled infection, other autoimmune disease, pregnancy or lactation. Clinical symptoms, serum thyroxine, TRAb, thyroid ultrasound and orbital computed tomography informed diagnoses. Fresh peripheral blood, less than 11 ml of it, supplied the PBMCs. It was RNA transcripts that yielded the amplified TCR beta CDR3 regions. The HTBI primer set drove a first-round RT-PCR of the TCR CDR3. TCRdb independently ran MiXCR on the multiplex PCR reads; one entry per CDR3 protein. Of about 360,000 distinct CDR3 sequences listed, less than 15% are singletons. This record comes from a study of T cells in Graves' hyperthyroidism and ophthalmopathy. General study findings and limits: Blood shared most expanded thyroid clonotypes above 0.001.

The sequenced material came from blood. The chain recombines TRBV4-1 with TRBJ2-7; D is ambiguous. The source is a woman aged 18-29 years with Graves' hyperthyroidism. As DNA, the CDR3 is TGCGCCAGCAGCCCGTTTAAAGGGCCAAGCTCCTACGAGCAGTACTTC. As protein: CASSPFKGPSSYEQYF.